One sample yielded the 9 T cell receptor beta chains listed below, sequenced in a study of cytomegalovirus exposure and HLA in healthy donors. Sequencing was performed with immunoSEQ multiplex PCR; in TCRdb, only in-frame clones are kept and a portion is missing. Of 130,000 to 150,000 clones in the sample, approximately 86% were seen once. Sample: PBMCs. The receptor source for this set is a woman aged 18-29 years in good health and CMV-seropositive.

With respect to this clone: Mismatch with germline at one junction end may stem from a read error. The chain employs TRBV11-2 and TRBJ1-1, with 9 bases fitting TRBD1. The CDR3 totals 16 residues. Germline V gene lookup returns CDR1 SGHAT and CDR2 FQNNGV. CDR3 in amino acids: CASSRPGQGRNAEAFF. In DNA form, the CDR3 reads TGTGCCAGCAGCCGACCGGGACAGGGCAGGAACGCTGAAGCTTTCTTT.

The genes are TRBV11-3 and TRBJ2-7; 7 bases agree with TRBD2. V was pared by 5 bases and J by 2 bases, with 3 bases of the junction left unmatched. Germline loops: CDR1 SGHNT, CDR2 YENEEA. This CDR3 is built from 13 residues. CDR3 DNA sequence: TGTGCCAGCAGCCGGGAGGCGACCTACGAGCAGTACTTC. Its protein is CASSREATYEQYF.

The genes are TRBV27 and TRBJ2-1; 7 bases are a match to TRBD2. CDR1 and CDR2 from the germline V gene are MNHEY and SMNVEV (reference sequence). The CDR3 has 14 residues. After removal of 5 bases from V and 6 bases from J, the junction contained 7 bases not matched to a gene. In nucleotides, the CDR3 is TGTGCCAGCAGTATGATAAGCGGGGTCAATGAGCAGTTCTTC. It yields the protein CASSMISGVNEQFF.

The chain carries TRBV28 and TRBJ2-1, with D tentatively TRBD2 (5 bases). There are 11 residues in the CDR3. Germline CDR1 is MDHEN and CDR2 is SYDVKM. The V and J ends lost 4 bases and 9 bases respectively, with 7 bases between them. CDR3: CASSWTSEQFF. For the CDR3, the DNA is TGTGCCAGCAGTTGGACTTCTGAGCAGTTCTTC.

The J gene is TRBJ2-7, the V gene TRBV10-3; weak D call: TRBD1 (6 bases). This CDR3 has 15 amino acids. Germline values: CDR1 ENHRY, CDR2 SYGVKD. The V end was cut by 4 bases, the J end by 4 bases, with 17 bases between. This chain's CDR3 is CAISAPQGLAYEQYF. CDR3 coding DNA: TGTGCCATCAGTGCCCCACAGGGTCTTGCTTACGAGCAGTACTTC.

The V call is TRBV5-1, the J call TRBJ1-1; D ambiguous. This CDR3 is 14 amino acids long. V gave up 4 bases and J gave up 0 bases, with 10 bases separating them. Per germline, CDR1 SGHRS and CDR2 YFSETQ. The CDR3 protein is CASSLSPLNTEAFF. CDR3 DNA: TGCGCCAGCAGCCTTAGCCCCTTGAACACTGAAGCTTTCTTT.

J is TRBJ2-7 and V is TRBV14, with TRBD2 as a possible D gene (6 bases). The CDR3 spans 15 residues. V shed 1 base and J shed 2 bases, with 12 bases lying between them. Germline CDR1 and CDR2: SGHDN and FVKESK. As DNA, the CDR3 is TGTGCCAGCAGCCAAGGGAGGGGAGGCCCCTACGAGCAGTACTTC. Amino acid sequence: CASSQGRGGPYEQYF.

Points on this clone: An end of the junction differs from the germline gene, which may be a read error. The rearrangement links TRBV29-1 to TRBJ1-2; no reliable D call. Germline lookup yields CDR1 SQVTM and CDR2 ANQGSEA. The CDR3 totals 12 residues. CDR3 sequence (DNA): TGCAGCGCTGAACGGGGTACCGGTGGCTACACCTTC. Its translation: CSAERGTGGYTF.

This sequence joins TRBV6-4 and TRBJ1-1; 7 bases fit TRBD1. V trimming: 3 bases; J trimming: 4 bases; junction bases outside the gene matches: 2. This CDR3 spans 13 amino acids. The V gene's germline CDR1 is MRHNA and CDR2 SNTAGT. The CDR3 region is CASSEQGSTEAFF. The CDR3 DNA follows: TGTGCCAGCAGTGAACAGGGGAGCACTGAAGCTTTCTTT.